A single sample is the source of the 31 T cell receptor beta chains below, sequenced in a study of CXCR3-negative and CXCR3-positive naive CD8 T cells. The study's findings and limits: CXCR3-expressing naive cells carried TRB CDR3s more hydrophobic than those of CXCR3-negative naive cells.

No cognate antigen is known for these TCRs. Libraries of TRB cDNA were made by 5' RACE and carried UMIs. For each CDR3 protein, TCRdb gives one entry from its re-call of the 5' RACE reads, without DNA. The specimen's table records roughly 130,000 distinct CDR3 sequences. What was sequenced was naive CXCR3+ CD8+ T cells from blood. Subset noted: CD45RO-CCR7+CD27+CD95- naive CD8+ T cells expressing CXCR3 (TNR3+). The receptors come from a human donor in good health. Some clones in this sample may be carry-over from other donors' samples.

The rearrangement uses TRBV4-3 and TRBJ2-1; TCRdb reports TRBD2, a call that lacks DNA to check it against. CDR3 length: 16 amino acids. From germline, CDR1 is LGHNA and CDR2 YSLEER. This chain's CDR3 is CASSQDLRGGGNEQFF.

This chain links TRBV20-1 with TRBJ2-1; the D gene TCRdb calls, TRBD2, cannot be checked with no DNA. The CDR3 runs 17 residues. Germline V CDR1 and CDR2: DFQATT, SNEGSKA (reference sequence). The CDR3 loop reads CSARGTSQPSLYNEQFF.

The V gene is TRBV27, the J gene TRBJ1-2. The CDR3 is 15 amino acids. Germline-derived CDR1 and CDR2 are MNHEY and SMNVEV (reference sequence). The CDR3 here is CASSLTEDQTYGYTF.

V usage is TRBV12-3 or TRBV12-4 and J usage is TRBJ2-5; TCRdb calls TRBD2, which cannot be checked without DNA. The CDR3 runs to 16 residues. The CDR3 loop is CASRLSGGPYQETQYF.

CDR3 sequence: CASNSPWGDDNEQFF. The chain has TRBV9 and TRBJ2-1; TCRdb proposes TRBD1, but this gene call is untestable without DNA. The CDR3 is 15 amino acids. The germline V gene encodes CDR1 SGDLS and CDR2 YYNGEE.

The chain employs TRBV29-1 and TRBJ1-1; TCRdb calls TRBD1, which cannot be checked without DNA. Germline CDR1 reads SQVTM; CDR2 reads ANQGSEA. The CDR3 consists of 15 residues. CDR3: CSVEVLDSVFGEAFF.

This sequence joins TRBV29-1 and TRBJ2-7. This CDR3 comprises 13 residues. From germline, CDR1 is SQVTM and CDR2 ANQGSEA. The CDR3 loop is CSVGSDETYEQYF.

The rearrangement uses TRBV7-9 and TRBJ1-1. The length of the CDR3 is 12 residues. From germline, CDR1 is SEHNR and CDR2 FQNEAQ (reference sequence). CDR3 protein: CASNRHNSEAFF.

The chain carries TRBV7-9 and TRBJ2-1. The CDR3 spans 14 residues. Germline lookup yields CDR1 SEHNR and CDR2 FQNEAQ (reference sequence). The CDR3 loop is CASSSPFTYNEQFF. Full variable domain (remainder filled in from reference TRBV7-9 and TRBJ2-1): DTGVSQNPRHKITKRGQNVTFRCDPISEHNRLYWYRQTLGQGPEFLTYFQNEAQLEKSRLLSDRFSAERPKGSFSTLEIQRTEQGDSAMYLCASSSPFTYNEQFFGPGTRLTVL.

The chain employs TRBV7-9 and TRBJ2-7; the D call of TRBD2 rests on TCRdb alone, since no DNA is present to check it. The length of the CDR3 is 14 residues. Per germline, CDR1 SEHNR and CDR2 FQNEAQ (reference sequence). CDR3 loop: CASSPSLAGYEQYF.

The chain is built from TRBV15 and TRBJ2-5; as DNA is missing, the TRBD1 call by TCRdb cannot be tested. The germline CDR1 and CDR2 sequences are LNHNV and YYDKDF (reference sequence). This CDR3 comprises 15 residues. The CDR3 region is CATSRDGTEQETQCF.

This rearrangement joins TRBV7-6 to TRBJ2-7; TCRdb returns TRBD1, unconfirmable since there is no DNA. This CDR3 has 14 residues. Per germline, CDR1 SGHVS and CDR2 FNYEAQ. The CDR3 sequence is CASSFDGGAYEQYF.

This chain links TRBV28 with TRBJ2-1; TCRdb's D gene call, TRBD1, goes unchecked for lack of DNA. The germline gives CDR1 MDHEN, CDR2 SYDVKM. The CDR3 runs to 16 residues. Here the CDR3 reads CASSPAQGTSYNEQFF.

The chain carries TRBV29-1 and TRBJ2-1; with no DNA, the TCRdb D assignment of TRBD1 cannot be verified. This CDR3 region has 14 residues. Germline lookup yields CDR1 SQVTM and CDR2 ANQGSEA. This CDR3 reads CSVVGSGAWGEQFF.

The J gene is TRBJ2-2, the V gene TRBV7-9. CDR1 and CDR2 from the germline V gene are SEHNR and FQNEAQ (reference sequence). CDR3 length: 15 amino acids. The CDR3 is CASRLLDADSGELFF.

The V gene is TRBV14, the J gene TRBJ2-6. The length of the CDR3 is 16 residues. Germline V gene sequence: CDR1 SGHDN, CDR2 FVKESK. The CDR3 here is CASSPLDSSGANVLTF.

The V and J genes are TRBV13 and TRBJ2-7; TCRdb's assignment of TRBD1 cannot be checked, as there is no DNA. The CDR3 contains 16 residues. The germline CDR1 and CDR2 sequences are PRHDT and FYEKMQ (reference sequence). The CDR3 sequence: CASSPTGALLTYEQYF.

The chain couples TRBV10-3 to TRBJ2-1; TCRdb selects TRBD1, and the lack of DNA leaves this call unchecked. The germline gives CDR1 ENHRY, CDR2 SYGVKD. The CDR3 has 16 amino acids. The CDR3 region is CAISGEQGSSYNEQFF.

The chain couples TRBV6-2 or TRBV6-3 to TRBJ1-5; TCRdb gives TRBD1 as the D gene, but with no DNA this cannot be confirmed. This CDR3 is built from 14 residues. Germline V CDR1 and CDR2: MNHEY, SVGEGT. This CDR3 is CASTLGGAGQPQHF.

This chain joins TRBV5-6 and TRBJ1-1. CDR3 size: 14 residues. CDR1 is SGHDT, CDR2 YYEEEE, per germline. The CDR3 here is CASSLGSGNTEAFF.

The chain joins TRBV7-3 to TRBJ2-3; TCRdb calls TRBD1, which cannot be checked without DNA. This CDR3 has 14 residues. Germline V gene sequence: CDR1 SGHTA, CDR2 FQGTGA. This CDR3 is CASSPQGNRDTQYF.

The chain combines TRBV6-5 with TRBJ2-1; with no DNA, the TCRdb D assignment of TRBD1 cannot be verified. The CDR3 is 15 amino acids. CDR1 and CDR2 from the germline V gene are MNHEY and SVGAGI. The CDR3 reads CASASGASSYNEQFF.

This chain's CDR3 is CASSSRQDDTQYF. The chain recombines TRBV28 with TRBJ2-3. Germline V CDR1 and CDR2: MDHEN, SYDVKM. The CDR3 is 13 amino acids.

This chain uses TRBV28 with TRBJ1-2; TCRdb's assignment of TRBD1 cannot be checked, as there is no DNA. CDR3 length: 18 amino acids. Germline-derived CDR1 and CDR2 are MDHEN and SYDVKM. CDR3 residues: CASRPLIPGQVRFYGYTF.

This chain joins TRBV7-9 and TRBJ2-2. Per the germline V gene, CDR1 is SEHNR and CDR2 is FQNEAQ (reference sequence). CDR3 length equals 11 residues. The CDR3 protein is CASSHTGELFF.

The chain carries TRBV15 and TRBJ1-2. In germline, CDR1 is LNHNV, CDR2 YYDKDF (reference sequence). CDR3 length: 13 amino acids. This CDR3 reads CATRSTGGYGYTF.

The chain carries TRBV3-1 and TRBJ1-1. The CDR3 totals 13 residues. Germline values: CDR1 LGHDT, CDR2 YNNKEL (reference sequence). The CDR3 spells CASSQEVGTEAFF. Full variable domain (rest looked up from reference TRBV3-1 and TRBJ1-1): DTAVSQTPKYLVTQMGNDKSIKCEQNLGHDTMYWYKQDSKKFLKIMFSYNNKELIINETVPNRFSPKSPDKAHLNLHINSLELGDSAVYFCASSQEVGTEAFFGQGTRLTVV.

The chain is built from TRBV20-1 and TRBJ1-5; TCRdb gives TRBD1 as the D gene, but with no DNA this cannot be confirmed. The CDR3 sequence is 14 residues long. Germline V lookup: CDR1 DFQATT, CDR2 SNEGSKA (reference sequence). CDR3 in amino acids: CSAGRRGVNQPQHF.

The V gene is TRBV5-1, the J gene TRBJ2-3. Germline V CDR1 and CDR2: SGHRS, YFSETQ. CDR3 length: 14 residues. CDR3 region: CASRPKWNTDTQYF.

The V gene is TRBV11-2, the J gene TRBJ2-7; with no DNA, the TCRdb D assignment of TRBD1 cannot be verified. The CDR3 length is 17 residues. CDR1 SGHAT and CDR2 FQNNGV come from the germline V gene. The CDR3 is CASSLAGRGTGTWEQYF.

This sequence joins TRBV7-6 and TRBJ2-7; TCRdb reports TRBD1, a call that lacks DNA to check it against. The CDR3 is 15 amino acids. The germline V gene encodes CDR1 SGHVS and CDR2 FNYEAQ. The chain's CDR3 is CASSYDLSNVYEQYF.